One and the same sample provided the 12 T cell receptor beta chains below, sequenced in a study of cytomegalovirus exposure and HLA in healthy donors. Primers: 60 Vbeta forward and 13 Jbeta reverse. Here immunoSEQ multiplex PCR was the method, and the copy in TCRdb shows in-frame clones only, minus some. Here the sample spans around 150,000 clones, approximately 88% being singletons. The specimen was PBMCs. All receptors derive from a woman between 18 and 29 years old in good health and CMV-seronegative.

The chain employs TRBV2 and TRBJ2-2; D remains unclear. This CDR3 is built from 15 residues. V was pared by 3 bases and J by 4 bases, with 12 bases between. The germline CDR1 and CDR2 sequences are SNHLY and FYNNEI. CDR3 nucleotide sequence: TGTGCCAGCAGTGATCGTTGGAGAAGCACCGGGGAGCTGTTTTTT. It is translated as CASSDRWRSTGELFF. The variable domain in full, completed from reference TRBV2 and TRBJ2-2, reads EPEVTQTPSHQVTQMGQEVILRCVPISNHLYFYWYRQILGQKVEFLVSFYNNEISEKSEIFDDQFSVERPDGSNFTLKIRSTKLEDSAMYFCASSDRWRSTGELFFGEGSRLTVL.

This clone was counted only a few times. This chain uses TRBV6-5 with TRBJ1-4; 7 positions agree with TRBD1. The germline CDR1 and CDR2 sequences are MNHEY and SVGAGI. The CDR3 extends over 12 amino acids. V shed 6 bases and J 11 bases; nucleotides not matched to a gene: 6. The CDR3 loop is CASSRRQGKLFF. In DNA, the CDR3 is TGTGCCAGCAGCCGAAGACAGGGCAAACTGTTTTTT.

This chain connects TRBV5-1 to TRBJ2-1; no definite D call. The V end was cut by 0 bases, the J end by 7 bases, with 5 bases between. Germline assignment: CDR1 SGHRS and CDR2 YFSETQ. The CDR3 runs 12 residues. The CDR3 region has the DNA TGCGCCAGCAGCTTGGCCGGTAATGAGCAGTTCTTC. This translates into CASSLAGNEQFF.

This chain uses TRBV4-1 with TRBJ1-3; D not resolved. This CDR3 has 16 amino acids. Trimming removed 0 bases at V and 0 bases at J, with 9 bases between. Germline-derived CDR1 and CDR2 are MGHRA and YSYEKL. CDR3 sequence reads: CASSQEVTYSGNTIYF. Written as DNA, the CDR3 is TGCGCCAGCAGCCAAGAAGTAACCTACTCTGGAAACACCATATATTTT.

Comments on this clone: This sample also contains other DNA sequences that code for the same CDR3. The rearrangement joins TRBV7-9 to TRBJ2-1, with a possible D match to TRBD1 (5 bases). The V end was cut by 4 bases, the J end by 0 bases, with 7 bases between. CDR1 and CDR2 from the germline V gene are SEHNR and FQNEAQ (reference sequence). The CDR3 spans 14 residues. CDR3 residues: CASSSGFSYNEQFF. The CDR3 nucleotides are TGTGCCAGCAGCTCAGGGTTCTCCTACAATGAGCAGTTCTTC.

The V gene is TRBV13, the J gene TRBJ2-1; 10 nucleotides match TRBD2. This CDR3 has 21 amino acids. CDR1 and CDR2 (germline): PRHDT, FYEKMQ (reference sequence). V shed 5 bases and J 6 bases; nucleotides not matched to a gene: 25. The CDR3: CASSLLIPDLAGAPRGNEQFF. Written as DNA, the CDR3 is TGTGCCAGCAGCCTCCTGATACCCGATCTAGCGGGGGCCCCTCGGGGCAATGAGCAGTTCTTC.

J is TRBJ1-1 and V is TRBV6-5; D unresolved. Germline CDR1 reads MNHEY; CDR2 reads SVGAGI. V dropped 6 bases and J dropped 2 bases, with 13 bases sitting between them. The CDR3 runs to 14 residues. This chain's CDR3 is CASRRDRGNTEAFF. DNA for the CDR3: TGTGCCAGCAGGCGGGATCGCGGAAACACTGAAGCTTTCTTT.

In this sample, this clone turned up once. The J gene is TRBJ2-7, the V gene TRBV29-1; 8 positions agree with TRBD1. This CDR3 is built from 13 residues. Per the germline V gene, CDR1 is SQVTM and CDR2 is ANQGSEA. V lost 4 bases, J lost 5 bases, and 7 bases stayed unmatched. CDR3 region: CSVVETGVNEQYF. The CDR3 nucleotides read TGCAGCGTTGTGGAGACAGGGGTCAACGAGCAGTACTTC.

The chain joins TRBV6-6 to TRBJ1-5; TRBD1 aligns across 9 bases. Germline CDR1 MNHNY, CDR2 SVGAGI (reference sequence). The CDR3 spans 16 residues. Trimming removed 7 bases from V and 3 bases from J; junction bases left unmatched: 10. The CDR3 DNA follows: TGTGCCAGCACCTACGGGACAGGGACCTCCAATCAGCCCCAGCATTTT. This sequence encodes CASTYGTGTSNQPQHF.

This rearrangement joins TRBV5-6 to TRBJ2-7; TRBD2 might be the D (5 bases). The V end was cut by 3 bases, the J end by 0 bases, with 10 bases between. The germline CDR1 and CDR2 sequences are SGHDT and YYEEEE. The CDR3 runs 14 residues. The CDR3 nucleotides are TGTGCCAGCAGCTGGACGGGATACTCCTACGAGCAGTACTTC. The encoded protein is CASSWTGYSYEQYF.

The rearrangement uses TRBV6-1 and TRBJ1-2, with 9 bases that match TRBD1. CDR1 MNHNS and CDR2 SASEGT come from the germline V gene. With 6 bases clipped from V and 7 bases from J, the junction kept 3 bases outside the gene matches. This CDR3 region has 12 residues. CDR3 residues: CASRDRGRGYTF. CDR3 sequence (DNA): TGTGCCAGCAGGGACAGGGGACGTGGCTACACCTTC.

The chain carries TRBV19 and TRBJ1-2; D not resolved. Germline CDR1 LNHDA, CDR2 SQIVND (reference sequence). V was pared by 3 bases and J by 4 bases, with 9 bases between. The CDR3 loop spans 13 amino acids. The CDR3 here is CASSIGPGYGYTF. CDR3 DNA sequence: TGTGCCAGTAGTATCGGCCCAGGCTATGGCTACACCTTC.